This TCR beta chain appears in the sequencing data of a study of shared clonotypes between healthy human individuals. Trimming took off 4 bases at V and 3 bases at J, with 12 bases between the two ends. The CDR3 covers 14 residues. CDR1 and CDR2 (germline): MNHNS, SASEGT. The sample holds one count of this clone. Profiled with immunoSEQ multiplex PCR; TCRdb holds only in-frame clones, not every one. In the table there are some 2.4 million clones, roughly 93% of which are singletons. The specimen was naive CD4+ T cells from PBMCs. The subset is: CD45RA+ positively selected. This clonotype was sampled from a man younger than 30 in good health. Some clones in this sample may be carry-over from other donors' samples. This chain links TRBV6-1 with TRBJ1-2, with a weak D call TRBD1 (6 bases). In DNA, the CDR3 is TGTGCCAGCAGTGCAAACAGGGTTGACTATGGCTACACCTTC. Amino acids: CASSANRVDYGYTF.